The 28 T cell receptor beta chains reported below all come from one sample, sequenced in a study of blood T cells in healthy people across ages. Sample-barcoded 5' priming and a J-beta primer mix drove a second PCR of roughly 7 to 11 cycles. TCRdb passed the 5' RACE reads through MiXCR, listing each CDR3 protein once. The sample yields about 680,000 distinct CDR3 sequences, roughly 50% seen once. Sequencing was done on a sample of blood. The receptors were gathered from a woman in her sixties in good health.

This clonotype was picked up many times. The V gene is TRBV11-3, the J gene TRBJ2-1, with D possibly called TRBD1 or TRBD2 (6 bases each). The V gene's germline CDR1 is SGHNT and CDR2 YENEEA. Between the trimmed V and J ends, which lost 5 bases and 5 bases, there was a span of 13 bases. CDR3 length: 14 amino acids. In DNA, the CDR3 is TGTGCCAGCAGCCGCGGGACACAGAACAATGAGCAGTTCTTC. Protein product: CASSRGTQNNEQFF.

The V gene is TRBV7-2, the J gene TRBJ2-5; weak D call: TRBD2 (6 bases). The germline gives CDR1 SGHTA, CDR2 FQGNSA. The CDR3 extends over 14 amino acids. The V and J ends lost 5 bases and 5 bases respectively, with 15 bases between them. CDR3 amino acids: CASSLGLSWETQYF. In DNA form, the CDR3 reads TGTGCCAGCAGCCTGGGACTTTCTTGGGAGACCCAGTACTTC. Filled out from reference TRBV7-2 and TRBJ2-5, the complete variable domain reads GAGVSQSPSNKVTEKGKDVELRCDPISGHTALYWYRQSLGQGLEFLIYFQGNSAPDKSGLPSDRFSAERTGGSVSTLTIQRTQQEDSAVYLCASSLGLSWETQYFGPGTRLLVL.

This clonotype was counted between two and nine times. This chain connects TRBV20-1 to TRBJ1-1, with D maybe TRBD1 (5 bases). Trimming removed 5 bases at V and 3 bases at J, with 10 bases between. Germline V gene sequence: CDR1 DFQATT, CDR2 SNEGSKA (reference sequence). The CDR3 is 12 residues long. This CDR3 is CSAWGRDTEAFF. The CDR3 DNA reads TGCAGTGCTTGGGGACGCGACACTGAAGCTTTCTTT.

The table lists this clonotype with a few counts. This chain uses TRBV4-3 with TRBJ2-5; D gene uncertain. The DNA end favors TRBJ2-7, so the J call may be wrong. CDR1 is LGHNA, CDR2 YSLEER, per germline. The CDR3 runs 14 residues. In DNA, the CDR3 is TGCGCCAGCAGCCAAGATAAGAAGAGGTTCGAGCAGTACTTC. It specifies CASSQDKKRFEQYF.

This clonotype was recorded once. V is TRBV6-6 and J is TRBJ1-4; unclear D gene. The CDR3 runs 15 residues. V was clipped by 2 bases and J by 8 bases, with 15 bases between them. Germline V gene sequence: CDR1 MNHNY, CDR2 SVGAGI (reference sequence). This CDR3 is CASSYPTGGTEKLFF. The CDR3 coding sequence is TGTGCCAGCAGTTACCCGACGGGAGGAACCGAAAAACTGTTTTTT.

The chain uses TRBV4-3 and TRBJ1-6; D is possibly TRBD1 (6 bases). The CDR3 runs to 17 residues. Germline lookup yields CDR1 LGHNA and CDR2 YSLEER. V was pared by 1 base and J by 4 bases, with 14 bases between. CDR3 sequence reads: CASSQGPATGYNSPLHF. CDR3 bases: TGCGCCAGCAGCCAAGGTCCAGCGACAGGTTATAATTCACCCCTCCACTTT.

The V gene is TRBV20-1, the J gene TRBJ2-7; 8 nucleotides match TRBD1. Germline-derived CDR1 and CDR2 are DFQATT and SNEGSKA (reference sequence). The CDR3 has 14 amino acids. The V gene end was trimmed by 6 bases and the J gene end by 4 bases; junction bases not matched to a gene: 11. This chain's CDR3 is CSAENAGQGYEQYF. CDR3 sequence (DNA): TGCAGTGCGGAAAACGCCGGACAGGGTTACGAGCAGTACTTC.

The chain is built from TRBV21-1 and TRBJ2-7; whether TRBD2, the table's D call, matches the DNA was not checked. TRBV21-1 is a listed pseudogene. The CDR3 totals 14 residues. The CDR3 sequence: CASSKGGVHYEQYF. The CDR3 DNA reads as TGTGCCAGCAGCAAAGGGGGAGTACACTACGAGCAGTACTTC.

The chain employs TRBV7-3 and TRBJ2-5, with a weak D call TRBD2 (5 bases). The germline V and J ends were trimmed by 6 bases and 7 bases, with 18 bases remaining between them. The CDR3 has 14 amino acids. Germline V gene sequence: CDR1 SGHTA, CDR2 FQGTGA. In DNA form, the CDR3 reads TGTGCCAGCAGGAATTACCGGGGAGCAGGGACCCAGTACTTC. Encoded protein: CASRNYRGAGTQYF.

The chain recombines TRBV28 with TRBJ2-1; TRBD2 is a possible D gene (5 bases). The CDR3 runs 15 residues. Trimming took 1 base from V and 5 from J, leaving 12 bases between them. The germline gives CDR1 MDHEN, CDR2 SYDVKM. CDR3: CASSLSGELNNEQFF. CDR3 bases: TGTGCCAGCAGTTTATCCGGGGAGTTAAACAATGAGCAGTTCTTC.

The DNA for the CDR3 is TGTGCCACCAGCAGAGAGGGACAGGGGGCGAAACAGTACTTC. As protein: CATSREGQGAKQYF. The chain employs TRBV15 and TRBJ2-7, with 12 bases identical to TRBD1. Unmatched junction bases numbered 4, after V lost 0 bases and J lost 10 bases. CDR1 is LNHNV and CDR2 is YYDKDF in the germline V gene (reference sequence). The CDR3 covers 14 residues. Full variable domain (remainder filled in from reference TRBV15 and TRBJ2-7): DAMVIQNPRYQVTQFGKPVTLSCSQTLNHNVMYWYQQKSSQAPKLLFHYYDKDFNNEADTPDNFQSRRPNTSFCFLDIRSPGLGDTAMYLCATSREGQGAKQYFGPGTRLTVT.

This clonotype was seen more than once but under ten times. CDR3 residues: CASSRDSQSSGANVLTF. DNA of the CDR3: TGCGCCAGCAGCCGGGACAGCCAGAGCTCTGGGGCCAACGTCCTGACTTTC. V gene TRBV5-1 combines with J gene TRBJ2-6; 7 bases map to TRBD1. CDR1 and CDR2 (germline): SGHRS, YFSETQ. This CDR3 is 17 amino acids long. V dropped 4 bases and J dropped 0; count of bases not matched to a gene: 7.

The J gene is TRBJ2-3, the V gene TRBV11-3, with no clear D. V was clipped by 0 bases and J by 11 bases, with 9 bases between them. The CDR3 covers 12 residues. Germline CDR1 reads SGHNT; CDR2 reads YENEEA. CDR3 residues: CASSLDARVQYF. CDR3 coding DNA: TGTGCCAGCAGCTTAGACGCAAGGGTGCAGTATTTT.

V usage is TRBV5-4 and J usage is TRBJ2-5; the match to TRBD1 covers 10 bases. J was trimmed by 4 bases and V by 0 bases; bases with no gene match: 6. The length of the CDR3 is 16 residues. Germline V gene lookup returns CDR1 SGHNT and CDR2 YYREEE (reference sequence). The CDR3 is CASSLGTGGGRETQYF. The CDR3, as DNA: TGTGCCAGCAGCTTGGGGACAGGGGGAGGCCGAGAGACCCAGTACTTC.

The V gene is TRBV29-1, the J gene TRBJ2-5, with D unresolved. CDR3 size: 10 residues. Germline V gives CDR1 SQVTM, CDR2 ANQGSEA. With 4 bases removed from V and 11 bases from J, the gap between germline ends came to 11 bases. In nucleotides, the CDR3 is TGCAGCGTTGGACGGCCGGAGCAGTACTTC. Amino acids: CSVGRPEQYF.

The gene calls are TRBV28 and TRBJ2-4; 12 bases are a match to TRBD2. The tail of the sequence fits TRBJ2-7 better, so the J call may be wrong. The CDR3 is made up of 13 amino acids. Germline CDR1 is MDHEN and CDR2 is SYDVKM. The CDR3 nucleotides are TGTGCCAGCAGTTCTAGCGGGAGGGCCGAGCAGTACTTC. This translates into CASSSSGRAEQYF.

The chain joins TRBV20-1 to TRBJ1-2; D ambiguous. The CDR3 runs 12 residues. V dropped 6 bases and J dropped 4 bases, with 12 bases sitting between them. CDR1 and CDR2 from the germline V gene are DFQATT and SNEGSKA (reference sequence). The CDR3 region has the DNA TGCAGTGCAAAGACTGCCCTCTATGGCTACACCTTC. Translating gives CSAKTALYGYTF.

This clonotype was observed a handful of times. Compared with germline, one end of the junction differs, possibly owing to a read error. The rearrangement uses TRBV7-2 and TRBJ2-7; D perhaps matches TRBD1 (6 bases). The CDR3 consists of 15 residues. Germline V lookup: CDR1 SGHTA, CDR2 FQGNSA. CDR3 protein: CASSLGGRGTYEQYF. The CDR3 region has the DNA TGTGCCAGCAGCTTAGGAGGTAGGGGGACCTATGAGCAGTACTTC.

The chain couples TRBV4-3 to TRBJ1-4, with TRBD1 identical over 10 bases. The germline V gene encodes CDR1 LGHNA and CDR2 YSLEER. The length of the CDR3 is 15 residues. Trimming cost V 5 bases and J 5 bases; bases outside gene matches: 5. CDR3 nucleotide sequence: TGCGCCAGCAGCGACCCGGGACAGGGGAATGAAAAACTGTTTTTT. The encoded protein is CASSDPGQGNEKLFF.

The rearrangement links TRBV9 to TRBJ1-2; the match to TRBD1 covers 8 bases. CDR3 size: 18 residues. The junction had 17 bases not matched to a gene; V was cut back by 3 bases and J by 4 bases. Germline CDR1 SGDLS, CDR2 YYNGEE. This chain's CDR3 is CASSESTSGTGVGYGYTF. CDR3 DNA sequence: TGTGCCAGCAGCGAATCAACCTCCGGGACAGGAGTAGGCTATGGCTACACCTTC.

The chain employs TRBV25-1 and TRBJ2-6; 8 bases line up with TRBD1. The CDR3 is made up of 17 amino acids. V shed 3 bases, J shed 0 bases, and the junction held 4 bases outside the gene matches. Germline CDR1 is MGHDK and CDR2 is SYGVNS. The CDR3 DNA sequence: TGTGCCAGCAGTGAGACAGGGGCTGTCTCTGGGGCCAACGTCCTGACTTTC. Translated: CASSETGAVSGANVLTF.

The CDR3 here is CASSKIGLAGAGRSYEQYF. The CDR3 bases are TGTGCCAGCAGCAAAATCGGACTAGCGGGAGCCGGGAGATCCTACGAGCAGTACTTC. This chain links TRBV7-3 with TRBJ2-4; TRBD2 agrees at 13 bases. The J call may be in error: the DNA end matches TRBJ2-7 better. This CDR3 has 19 amino acids. The germline V gene has CDR1 SGHTA and CDR2 FQGTGA.

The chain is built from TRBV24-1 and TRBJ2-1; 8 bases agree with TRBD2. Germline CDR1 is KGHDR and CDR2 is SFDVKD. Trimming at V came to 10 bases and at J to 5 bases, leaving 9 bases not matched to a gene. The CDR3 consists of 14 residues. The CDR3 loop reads CATSSGSIHNEQFF. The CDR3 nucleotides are TGTGCCACGTCGAGCGGGAGTATACACAATGAGCAGTTCTTC.

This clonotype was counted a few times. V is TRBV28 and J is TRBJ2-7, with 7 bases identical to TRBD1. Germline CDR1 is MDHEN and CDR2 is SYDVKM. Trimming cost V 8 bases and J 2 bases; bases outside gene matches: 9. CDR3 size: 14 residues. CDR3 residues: CASVPGGSTYEQYF. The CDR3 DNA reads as TGTGCCAGCGTGCCAGGGGGTTCGACCTACGAGCAGTACTTC.

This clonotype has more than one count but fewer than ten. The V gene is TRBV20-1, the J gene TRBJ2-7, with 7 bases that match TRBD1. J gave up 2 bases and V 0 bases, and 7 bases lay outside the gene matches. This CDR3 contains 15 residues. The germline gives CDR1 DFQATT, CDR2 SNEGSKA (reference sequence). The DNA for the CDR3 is TGCAGTGCTAGAGATATGACAGGGAACCCCTACGAGCAGTACTTC. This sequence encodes CSARDMTGNPYEQYF.

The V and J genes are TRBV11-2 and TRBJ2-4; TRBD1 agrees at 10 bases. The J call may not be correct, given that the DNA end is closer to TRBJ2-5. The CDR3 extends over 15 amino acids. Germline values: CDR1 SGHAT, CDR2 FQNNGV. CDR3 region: CASSSSDRGDKTQYF. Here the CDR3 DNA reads TGTGCCAGCAGCTCCTCGGACAGGGGGGATAAGACCCAGTACTTC.

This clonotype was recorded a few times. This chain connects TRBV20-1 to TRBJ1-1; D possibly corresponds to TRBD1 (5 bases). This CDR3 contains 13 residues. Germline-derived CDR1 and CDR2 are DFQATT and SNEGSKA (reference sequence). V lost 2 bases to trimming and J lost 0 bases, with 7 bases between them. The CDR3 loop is CSARWGVNTEAFF. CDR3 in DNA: TGCAGTGCTAGATGGGGGGTGAACACTGAAGCTTTCTTT.

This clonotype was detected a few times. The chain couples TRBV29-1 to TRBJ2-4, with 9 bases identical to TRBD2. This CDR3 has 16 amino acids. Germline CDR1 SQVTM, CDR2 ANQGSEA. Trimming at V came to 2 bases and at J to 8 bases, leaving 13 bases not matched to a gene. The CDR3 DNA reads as TGCAGCGTTGAAACGCCGGTAGCGGGAGCGCTCTACATTCAGTACTTC. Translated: CSVETPVAGALYIQYF.